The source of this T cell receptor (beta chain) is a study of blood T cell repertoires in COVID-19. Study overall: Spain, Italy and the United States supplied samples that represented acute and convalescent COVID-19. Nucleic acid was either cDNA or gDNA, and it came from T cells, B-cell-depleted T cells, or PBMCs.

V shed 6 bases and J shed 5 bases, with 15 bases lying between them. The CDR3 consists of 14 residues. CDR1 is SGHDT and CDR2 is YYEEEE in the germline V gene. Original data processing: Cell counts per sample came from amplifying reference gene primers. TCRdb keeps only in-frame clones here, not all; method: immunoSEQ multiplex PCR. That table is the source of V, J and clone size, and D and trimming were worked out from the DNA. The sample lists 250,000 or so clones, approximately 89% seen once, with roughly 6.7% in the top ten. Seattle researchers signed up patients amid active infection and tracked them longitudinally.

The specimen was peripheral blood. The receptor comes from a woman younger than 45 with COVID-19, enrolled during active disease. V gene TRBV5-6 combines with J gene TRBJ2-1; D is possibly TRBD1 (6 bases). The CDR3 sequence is CASKPWGQDNEQFF. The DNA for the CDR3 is TGTGCCAGCAAACCTTGGGGGCAGGACAATGAGCAGTTCTTC.